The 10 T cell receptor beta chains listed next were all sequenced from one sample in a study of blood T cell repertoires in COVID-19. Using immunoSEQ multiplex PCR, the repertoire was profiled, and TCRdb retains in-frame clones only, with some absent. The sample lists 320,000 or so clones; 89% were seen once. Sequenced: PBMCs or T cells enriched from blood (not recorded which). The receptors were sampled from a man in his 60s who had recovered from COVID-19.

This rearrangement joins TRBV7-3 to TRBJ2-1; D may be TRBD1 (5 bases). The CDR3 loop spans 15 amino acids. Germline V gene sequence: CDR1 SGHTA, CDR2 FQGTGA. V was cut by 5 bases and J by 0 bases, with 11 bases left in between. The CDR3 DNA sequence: TGTGCCAGCAGCCGACAGAGTAGCTCCTACAATGAGCAGTTCTTC. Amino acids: CASSRQSSSYNEQFF.

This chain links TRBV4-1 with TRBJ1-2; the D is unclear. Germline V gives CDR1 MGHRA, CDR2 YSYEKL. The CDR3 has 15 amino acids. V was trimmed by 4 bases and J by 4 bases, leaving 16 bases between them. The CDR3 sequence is CASSLYSEVSYGYTF. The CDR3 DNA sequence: TGCGCCAGCAGCCTATATTCTGAGGTTTCCTATGGCTACACCTTC.

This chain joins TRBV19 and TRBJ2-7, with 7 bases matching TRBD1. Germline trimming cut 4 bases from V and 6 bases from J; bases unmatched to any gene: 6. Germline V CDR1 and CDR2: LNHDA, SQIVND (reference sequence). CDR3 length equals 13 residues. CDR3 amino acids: CASSTWSGGEQYF. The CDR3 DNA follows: TGTGCCAGTAGTACGTGGTCAGGGGGCGAGCAGTACTTC. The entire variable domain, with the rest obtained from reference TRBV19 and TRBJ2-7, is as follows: DGGITQSPKYLFRKEGQNVTLSCEQNLNHDAMYWYRQDPGQGLRLIYYSQIVNDFQKGDIAEGYSVSREKKESFPLTVTSAQKNPTAFYLCASSTWSGGEQYFGPGTRLTVT.

Here the CDR3 reads CASSQDYTTSRNIQYF. In nucleotides, the CDR3 is TGCGCCAGCAGCCAAGATTACACTACCTCAAGAAACATTCAGTACTTC. The rearrangement uses TRBV4-1 and TRBJ2-4, with D unclear. Trimming removed 0 bases at V and 6 bases at J, with 15 bases between. CDR3 size: 16 residues. In germline, CDR1 is MGHRA, CDR2 YSYEKL.

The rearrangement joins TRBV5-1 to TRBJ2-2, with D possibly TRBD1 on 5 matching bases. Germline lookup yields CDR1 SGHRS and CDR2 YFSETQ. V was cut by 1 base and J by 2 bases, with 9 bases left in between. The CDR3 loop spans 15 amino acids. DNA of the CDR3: TGCGCCAGCAGCTTGTTACAGGATAACACCGGGGAGCTGTTTTTT. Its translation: CASSLLQDNTGELFF.

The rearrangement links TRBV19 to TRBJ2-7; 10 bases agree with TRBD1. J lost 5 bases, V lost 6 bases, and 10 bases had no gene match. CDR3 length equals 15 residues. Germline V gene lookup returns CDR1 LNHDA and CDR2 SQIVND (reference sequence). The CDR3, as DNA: TGTGCCAGTAGGGGGACCGGGACAGGGGAGAACGAGCAGTACTTC. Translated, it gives CASRGTGTGENEQYF.

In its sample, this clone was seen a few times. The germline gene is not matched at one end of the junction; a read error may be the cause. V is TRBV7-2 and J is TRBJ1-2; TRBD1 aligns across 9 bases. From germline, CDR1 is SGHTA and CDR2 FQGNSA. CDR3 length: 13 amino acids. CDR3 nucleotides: TGTGCCAGCAGCTCGTCCCGGGACAGGGATAAGGCCTTC. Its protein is CASSSSRDRDKAF.

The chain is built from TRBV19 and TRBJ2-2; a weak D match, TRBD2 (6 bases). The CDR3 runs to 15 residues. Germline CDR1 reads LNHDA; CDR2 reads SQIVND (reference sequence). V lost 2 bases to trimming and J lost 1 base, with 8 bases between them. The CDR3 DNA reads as TGTGCCAGTAGTATAAGCGGGTGGAACACCGGGGAGCTGTTTTTT. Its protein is CASSISGWNTGELFF.

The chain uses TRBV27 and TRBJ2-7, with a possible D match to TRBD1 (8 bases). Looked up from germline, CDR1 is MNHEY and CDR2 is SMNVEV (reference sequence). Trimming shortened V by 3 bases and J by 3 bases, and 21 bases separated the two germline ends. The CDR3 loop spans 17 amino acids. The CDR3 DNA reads TGTGCCAGCAGTTTCCAGGACAGGGTGGGGGGGGACTACGAGCAGTACTTC. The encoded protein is CASSFQDRVGGDYEQYF.

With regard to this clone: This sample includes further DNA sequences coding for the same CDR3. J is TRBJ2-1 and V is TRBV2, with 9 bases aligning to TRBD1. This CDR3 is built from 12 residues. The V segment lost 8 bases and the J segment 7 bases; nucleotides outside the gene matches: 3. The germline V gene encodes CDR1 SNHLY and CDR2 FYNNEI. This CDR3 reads CASSGTGNEQFF. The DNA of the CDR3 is TGTGCCAGCTCCGGGACAGGGAATGAGCAGTTCTTC.